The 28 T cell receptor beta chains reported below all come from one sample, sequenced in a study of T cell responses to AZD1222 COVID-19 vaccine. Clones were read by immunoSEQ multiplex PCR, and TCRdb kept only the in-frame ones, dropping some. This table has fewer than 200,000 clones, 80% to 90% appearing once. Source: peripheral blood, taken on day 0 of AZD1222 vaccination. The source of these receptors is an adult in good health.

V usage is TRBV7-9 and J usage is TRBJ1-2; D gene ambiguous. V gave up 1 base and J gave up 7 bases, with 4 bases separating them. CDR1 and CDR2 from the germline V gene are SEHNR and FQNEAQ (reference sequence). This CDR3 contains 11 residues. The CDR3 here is CASSLERGYTF. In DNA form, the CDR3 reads TGTGCCAGCAGCTTAGAACGTGGCTACACCTTC.

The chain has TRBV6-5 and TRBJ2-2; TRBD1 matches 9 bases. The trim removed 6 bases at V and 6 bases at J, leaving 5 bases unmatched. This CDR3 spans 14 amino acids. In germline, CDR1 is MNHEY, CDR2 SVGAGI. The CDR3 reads CASRGTGLPGELFF. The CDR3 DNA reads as TGTGCCAGCAGGGGGACAGGGCTGCCCGGGGAGCTGTTTTTT.

The CDR3 spells CASSLADSPGRHF. The CDR3 DNA reads as TGTGCCAGCAGCTTGGCCGATTCACCGGGACGCCACTTT. J is TRBJ1-6 and V is TRBV5-6; maybe TRBD1 (5 bases). Germline lookup yields CDR1 SGHDT and CDR2 YYEEEE. V was trimmed by 0 bases and J by 18 bases, leaving 16 bases between them. The CDR3 is made up of 13 amino acids.

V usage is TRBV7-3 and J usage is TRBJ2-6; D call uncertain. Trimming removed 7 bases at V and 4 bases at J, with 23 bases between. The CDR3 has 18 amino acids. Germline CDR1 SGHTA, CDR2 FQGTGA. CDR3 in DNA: TGTGCCAGCACCCCCCATGGGCTCATCCTTGGAGGGGCCAACGTCCTGACTTTC. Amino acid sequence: CASTPHGLILGGANVLTF.

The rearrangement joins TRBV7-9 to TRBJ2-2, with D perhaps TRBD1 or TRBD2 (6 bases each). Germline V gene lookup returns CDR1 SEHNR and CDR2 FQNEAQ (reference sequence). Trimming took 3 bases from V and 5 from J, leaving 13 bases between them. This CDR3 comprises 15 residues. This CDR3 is CASSFGGRGTGELFF. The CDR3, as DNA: TGTGCCAGCAGCTTCGGGGGCCGTGGGACCGGGGAGCTGTTTTTT. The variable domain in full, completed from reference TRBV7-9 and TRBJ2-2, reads DTGVSQNPRHKITKRGQNVTFRCDPISEHNRLYWYRQTLGQGPEFLTYFQNEAQLEKSRLLSDRFSAERPKGSFSTLEIQRTEQGDSAMYLCASSFGGRGTGELFFGEGSRLTVL.

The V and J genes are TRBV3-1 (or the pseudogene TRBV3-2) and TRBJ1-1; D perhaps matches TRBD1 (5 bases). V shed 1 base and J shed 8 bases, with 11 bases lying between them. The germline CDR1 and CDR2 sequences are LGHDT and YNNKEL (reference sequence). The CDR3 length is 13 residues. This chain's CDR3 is CASSQGGGVEAFF. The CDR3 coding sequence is TGTGCCAGCAGCCAAGGAGGAGGGGTAGAAGCTTTCTTT.

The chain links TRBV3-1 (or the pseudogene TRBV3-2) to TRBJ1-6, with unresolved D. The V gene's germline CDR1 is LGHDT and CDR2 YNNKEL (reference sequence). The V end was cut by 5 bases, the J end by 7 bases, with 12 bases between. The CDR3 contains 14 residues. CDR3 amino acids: CASSFGTPNSPLHF. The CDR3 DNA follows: TGTGCCAGCAGCTTCGGCACCCCAAATTCACCCCTCCACTTT.

For the CDR3, the DNA is TGTGCCACCAGTGATTCGGGTGAGCAGTTCTTC. It is translated as CATSDSGEQFF. The chain carries TRBV24-1 and TRBJ2-1; D is unclear. In germline, CDR1 is KGHDR, CDR2 SFDVKD. The V end lost 2 bases, the J end lost 9 bases, and 4 bases lay between the germline ends. The CDR3 extends over 11 amino acids.

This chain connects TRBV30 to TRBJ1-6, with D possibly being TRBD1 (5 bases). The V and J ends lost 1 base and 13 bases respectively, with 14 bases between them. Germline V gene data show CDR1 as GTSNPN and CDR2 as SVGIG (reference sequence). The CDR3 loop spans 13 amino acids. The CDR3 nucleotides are TGTGCCTGGAGTGCAGGGATGAAGTCCCCCCTCCACTTT. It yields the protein CAWSAGMKSPLHF.

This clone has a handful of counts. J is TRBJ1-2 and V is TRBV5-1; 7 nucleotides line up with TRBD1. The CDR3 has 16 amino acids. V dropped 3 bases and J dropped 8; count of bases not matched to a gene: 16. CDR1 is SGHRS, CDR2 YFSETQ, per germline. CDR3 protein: CASSSSLEGGAGGYTF. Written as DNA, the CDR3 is TGCGCCAGCAGCTCTTCGCTAGAAGGGGGCGCTGGGGGCTACACCTTC.

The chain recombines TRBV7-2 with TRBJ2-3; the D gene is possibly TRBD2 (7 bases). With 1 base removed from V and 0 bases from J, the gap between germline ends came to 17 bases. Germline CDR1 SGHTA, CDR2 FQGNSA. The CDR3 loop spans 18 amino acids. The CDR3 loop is CASSLVRKRGGSTDTQYF. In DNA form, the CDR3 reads TGTGCCAGCAGCTTAGTAAGGAAGAGGGGGGGGAGCACAGATACGCAGTATTTT.

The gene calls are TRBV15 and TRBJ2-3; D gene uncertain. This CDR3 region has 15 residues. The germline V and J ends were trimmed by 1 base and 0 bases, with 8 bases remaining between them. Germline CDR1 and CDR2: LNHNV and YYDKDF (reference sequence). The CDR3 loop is CATSRVATSTDTQYF. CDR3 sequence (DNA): TGTGCCACCAGCAGAGTGGCGACGAGCACAGATACGCAGTATTTT.

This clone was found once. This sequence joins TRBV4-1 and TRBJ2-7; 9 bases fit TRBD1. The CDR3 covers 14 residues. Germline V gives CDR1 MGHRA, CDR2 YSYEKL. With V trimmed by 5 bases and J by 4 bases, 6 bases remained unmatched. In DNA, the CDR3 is TGCGCCAGCAGCTTCGGACAGGGGAATTACGAGCAGTACTTC. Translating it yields CASSFGQGNYEQYF.

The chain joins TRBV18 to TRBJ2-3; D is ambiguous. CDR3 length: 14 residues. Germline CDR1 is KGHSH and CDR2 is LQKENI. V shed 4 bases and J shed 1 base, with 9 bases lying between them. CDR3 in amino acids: CASSLEWRTDTQYF. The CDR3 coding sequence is TGTGCCAGCTCACTTGAGTGGCGCACAGATACGCAGTATTTT. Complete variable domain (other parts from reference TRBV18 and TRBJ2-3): NAGVMQNPRHLVRRRGQEARLRCSPMKGHSHVYWYRQLPEEGLKFMVYLQKENIIDESGMPKERFSAEFPKEGPSILRIQQVVRGDSAAYFCASSLEWRTDTQYFGPGTRLTVL.

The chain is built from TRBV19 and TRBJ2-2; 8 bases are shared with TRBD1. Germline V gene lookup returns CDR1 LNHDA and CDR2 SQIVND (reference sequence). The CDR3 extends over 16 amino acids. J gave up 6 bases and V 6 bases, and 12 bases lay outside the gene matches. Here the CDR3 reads CASRGGQGTMAGELFF. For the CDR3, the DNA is TGTGCCAGTAGGGGTGGACAGGGAACGATGGCCGGGGAGCTGTTTTTT.

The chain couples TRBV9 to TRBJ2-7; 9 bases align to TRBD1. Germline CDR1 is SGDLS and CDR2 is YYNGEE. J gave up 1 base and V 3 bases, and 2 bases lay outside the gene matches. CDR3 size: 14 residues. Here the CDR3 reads CASSGDRGSYEQYF. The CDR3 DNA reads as TGTGCCAGCAGCGGCGACAGGGGGTCCTACGAGCAGTACTTC.

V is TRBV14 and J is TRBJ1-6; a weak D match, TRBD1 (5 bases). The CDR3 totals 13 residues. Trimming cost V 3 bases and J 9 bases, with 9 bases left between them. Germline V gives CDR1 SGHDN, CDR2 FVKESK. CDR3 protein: CASSQNRGSPLHF. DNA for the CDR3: TGTGCCAGCAGCCAGAATAGGGGTTCACCCCTCCACTTT.

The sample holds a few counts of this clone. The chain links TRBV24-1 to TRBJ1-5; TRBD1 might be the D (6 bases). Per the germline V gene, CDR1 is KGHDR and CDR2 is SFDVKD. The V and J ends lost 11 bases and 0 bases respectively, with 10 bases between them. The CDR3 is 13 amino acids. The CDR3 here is CAIGQYSNQPQHF. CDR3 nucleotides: TGTGCCATCGGACAGTATAGCAATCAGCCCCAGCATTTT.

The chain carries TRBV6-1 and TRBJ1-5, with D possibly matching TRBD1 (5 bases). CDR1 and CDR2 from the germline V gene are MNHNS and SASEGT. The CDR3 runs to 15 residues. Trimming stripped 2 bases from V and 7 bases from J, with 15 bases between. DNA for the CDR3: TGTGCCAGCAGTGAAAAGGGACGCCTGGACCAGCCCCAGCATTTT. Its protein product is CASSEKGRLDQPQHF.

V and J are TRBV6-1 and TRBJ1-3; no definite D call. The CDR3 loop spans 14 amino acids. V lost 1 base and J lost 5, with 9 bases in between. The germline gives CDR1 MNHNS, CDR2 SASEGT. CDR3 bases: TGTGCCAGCAGTGAAGACCCCCGAAGAAACACCATATATTTT. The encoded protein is CASSEDPRRNTIYF.

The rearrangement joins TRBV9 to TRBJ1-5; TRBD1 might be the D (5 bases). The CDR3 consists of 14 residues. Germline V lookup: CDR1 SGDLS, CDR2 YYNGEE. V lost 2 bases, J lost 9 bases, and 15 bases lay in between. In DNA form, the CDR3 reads TGTGCCAGCAGCGTCTCACAGGAGAATGGGCCCCAGCATTTT. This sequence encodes CASSVSQENGPQHF.

The DNA of the CDR3 is TGTGCCTGGAGTAGGGGGAGCGGGTCAGGAACAGATACGCAGTATTTT. It codes for CAWSRGSGSGTDTQYF. V gene TRBV30 combines with J gene TRBJ2-3; either TRBD1 or TRBD2 may fit D (6 bases each). CDR1 and CDR2 from the germline V gene are GTSNPN and SVGIG (reference sequence). Trimming stripped 2 bases from V and 3 bases from J, with 18 bases between. The CDR3 length is 16 residues.

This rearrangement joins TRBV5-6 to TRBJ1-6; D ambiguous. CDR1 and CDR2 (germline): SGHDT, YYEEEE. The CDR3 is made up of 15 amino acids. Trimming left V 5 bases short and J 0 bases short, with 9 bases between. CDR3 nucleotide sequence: TGTGCCAGCAGAGACGGAAGCTCCTATAATTCACCCCTCCACTTT. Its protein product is CASRDGSSYNSPLHF.

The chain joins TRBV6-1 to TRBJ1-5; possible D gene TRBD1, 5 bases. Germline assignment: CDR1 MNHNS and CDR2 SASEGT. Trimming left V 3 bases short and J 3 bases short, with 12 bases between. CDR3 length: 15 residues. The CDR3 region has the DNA TGTGCCAGCAGTGACCCGAACAGGTACAATCAGCCCCAGCATTTT. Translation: CASSDPNRYNQPQHF.

Here the CDR3 DNA reads TGTGCCAGTAGTATAGAACAGATGAACACTGAAGCTTTCTTT. This codes for CASSIEQMNTEAFF. The chain couples TRBV19 to TRBJ1-1; D not resolved. The CDR3 runs 14 residues. Germline V gene lookup returns CDR1 LNHDA and CDR2 SQIVND (reference sequence). V was clipped by 0 bases and J by 0 bases, with 5 bases between them.

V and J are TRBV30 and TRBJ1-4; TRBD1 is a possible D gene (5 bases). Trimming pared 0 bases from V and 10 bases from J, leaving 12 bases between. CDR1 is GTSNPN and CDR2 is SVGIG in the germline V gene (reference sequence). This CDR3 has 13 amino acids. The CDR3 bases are TGTGCCTGGAGTGTGAGTGGGCAGGGAAAACTGTTTTTT. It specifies CAWSVSGQGKLFF.

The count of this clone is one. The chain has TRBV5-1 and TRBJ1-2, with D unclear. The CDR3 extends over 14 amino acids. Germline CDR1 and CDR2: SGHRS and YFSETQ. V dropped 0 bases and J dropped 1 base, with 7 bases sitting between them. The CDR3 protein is CASSLEGYNYGYTF. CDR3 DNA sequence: TGCGCCAGCAGCTTGGAAGGGTATAACTATGGCTACACCTTC.

CDR3 coding DNA: TGTGCCAGAAGCGTCCGGGACAGGAGCACAGATACGCAGTATTTT. It specifies CARSVRDRSTDTQYF. The J gene is TRBJ2-3, the V gene TRBV5-3, with 8 positions matching TRBD1. TRBV5-3 is an ORF; its function is uncertain. This CDR3 is 15 amino acids long. Losses at the gene ends were 4 bases for V and 0 bases for J; bases not matched to a gene: 4.